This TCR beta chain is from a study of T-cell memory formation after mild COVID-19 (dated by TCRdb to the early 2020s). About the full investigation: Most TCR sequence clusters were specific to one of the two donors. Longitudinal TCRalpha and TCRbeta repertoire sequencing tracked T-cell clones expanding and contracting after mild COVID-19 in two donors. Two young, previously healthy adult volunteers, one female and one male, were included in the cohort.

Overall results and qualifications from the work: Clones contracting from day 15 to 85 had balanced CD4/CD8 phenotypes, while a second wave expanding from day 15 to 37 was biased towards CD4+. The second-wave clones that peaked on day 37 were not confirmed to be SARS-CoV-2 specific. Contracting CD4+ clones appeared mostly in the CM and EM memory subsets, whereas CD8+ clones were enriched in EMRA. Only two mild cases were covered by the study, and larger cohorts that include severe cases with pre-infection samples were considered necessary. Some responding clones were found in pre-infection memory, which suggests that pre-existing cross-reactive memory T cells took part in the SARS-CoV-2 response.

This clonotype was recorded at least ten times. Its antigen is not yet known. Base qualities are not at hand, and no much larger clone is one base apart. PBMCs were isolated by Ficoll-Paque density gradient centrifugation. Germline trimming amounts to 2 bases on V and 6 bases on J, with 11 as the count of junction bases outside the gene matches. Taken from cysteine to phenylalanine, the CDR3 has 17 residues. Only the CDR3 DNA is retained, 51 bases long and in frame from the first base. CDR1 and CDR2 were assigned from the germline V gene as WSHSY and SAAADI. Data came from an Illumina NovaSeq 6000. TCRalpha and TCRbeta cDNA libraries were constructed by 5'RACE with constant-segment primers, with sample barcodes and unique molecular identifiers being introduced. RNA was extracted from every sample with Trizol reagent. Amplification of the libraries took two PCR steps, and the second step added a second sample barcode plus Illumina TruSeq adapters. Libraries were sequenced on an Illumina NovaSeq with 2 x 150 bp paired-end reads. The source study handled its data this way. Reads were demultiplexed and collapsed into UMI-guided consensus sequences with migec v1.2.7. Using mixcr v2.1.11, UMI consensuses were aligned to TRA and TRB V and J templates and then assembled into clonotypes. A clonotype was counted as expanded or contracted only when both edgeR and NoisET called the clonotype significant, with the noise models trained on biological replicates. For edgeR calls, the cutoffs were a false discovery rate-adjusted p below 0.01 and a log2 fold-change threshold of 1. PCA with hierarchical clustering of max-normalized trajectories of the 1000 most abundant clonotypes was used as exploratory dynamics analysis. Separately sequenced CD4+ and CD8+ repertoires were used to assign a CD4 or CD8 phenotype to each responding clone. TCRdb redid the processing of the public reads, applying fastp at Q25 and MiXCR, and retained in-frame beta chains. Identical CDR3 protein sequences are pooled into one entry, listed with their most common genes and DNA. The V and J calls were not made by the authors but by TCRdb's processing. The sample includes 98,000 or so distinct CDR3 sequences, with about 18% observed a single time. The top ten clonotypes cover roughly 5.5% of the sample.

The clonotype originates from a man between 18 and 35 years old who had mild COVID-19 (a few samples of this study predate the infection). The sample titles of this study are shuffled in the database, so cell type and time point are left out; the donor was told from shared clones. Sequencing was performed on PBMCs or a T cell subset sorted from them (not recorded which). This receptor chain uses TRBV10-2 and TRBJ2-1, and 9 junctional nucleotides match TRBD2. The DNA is TGCGCCAGCAGTGAGCCGGCCCGCGGGGGGGGCCCCAATGAGCAGTTCTTC. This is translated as CASSEPARGGGPNEQFF.